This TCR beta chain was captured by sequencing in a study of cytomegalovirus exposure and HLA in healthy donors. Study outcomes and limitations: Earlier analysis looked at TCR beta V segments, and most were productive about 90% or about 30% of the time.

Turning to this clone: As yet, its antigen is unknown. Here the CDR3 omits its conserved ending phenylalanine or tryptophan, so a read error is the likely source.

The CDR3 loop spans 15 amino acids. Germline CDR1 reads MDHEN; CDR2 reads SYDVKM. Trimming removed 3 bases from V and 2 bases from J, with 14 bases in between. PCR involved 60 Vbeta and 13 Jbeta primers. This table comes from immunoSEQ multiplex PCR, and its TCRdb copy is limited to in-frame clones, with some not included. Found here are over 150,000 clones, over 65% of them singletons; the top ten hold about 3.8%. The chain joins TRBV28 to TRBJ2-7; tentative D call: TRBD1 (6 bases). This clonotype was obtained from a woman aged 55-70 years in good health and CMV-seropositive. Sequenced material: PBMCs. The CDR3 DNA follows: TGTGCCAGCAGTTTCCTCCCGGACAGTACCTACGAGCAGTACTCC. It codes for CASSFLPDSTYEQYS.